This TCR beta chain was recovered during a study of blood T cell repertoires in COVID-19. Study as a whole: There were acute and convalescent COVID-19 samples, and they came from the United States, Italy and Spain. T cells, B-cell-depleted T cells, or PBMCs provided the cDNA or gDNA that served as material.

In the original processing: Amplification from reference gene primers served as the basis for estimated nucleated cell counts. Assay used: immunoSEQ multiplex PCR; TCRdb lists only in-frame clones, some missing. For V, J and clone size, that table is used; D and trimming come from the DNA. The data hold about 300,000 clones, with around 89% observed a single time. Which cohort a participant joined came from the clinical history participants gave. V was cut by 4 bases and J by 8 bases, with 20 bases left in between. Per germline, CDR1 KGHDR and CDR2 SFDVKD. The CDR3 contains 16 residues. This receptor was taken from a woman under 30 with acute COVID-19. The sample comprised PBMCs or T cells enriched from blood (not recorded which). The chain employs TRBV24-1 and TRBJ2-1; no clear D gene. This CDR3 is CATSEVRLGAGDEQFF. The CDR3 DNA sequence: TGTGCCACCAGTGAGGTGCGGCTAGGCGCCGGCGATGAGCAGTTCTTC.